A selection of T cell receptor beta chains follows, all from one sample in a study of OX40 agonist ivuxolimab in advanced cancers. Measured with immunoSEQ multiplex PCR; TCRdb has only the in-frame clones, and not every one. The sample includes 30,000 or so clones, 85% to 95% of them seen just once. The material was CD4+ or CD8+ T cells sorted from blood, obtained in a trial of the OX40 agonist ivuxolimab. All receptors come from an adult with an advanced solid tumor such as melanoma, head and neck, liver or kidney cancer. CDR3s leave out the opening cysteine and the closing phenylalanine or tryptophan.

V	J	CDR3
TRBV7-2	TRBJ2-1	ASSLDLITGTGPNEQF
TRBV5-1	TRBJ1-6	ASTTGGSPLH
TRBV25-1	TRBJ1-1	ASSDPGEGPHTEAF
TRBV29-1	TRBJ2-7	SVESPGRNSYEQY
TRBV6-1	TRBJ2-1	ASSSSSYNEQF
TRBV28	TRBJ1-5	ASSFGGRRTQPQH
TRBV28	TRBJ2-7	ASSTFIVREGQNPYEQY
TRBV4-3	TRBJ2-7	ASSPSLFDFEQY
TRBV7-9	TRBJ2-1	ASSLGEGRYNEQF
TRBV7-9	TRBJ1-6	ASSPSSPLH
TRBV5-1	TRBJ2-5	ASSSSGTGGGETQY
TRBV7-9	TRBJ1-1	ASSKVNTEAF
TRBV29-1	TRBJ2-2	SASAENTGELF
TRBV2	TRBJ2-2	ASTGLAGPGELF
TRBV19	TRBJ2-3	ASSIFSGEGGTQY
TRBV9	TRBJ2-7	ASSSGLAEQYEQY
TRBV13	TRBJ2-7	ASSNSQGTSYEQY
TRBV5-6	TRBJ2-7	ASSLYPSSYEQY
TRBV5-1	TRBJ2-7	ASSLDNSYEQY
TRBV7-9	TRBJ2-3	ASSESGVLTDTQY
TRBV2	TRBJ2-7	ASSDRVDEQY
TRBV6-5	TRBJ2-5	ASSFTGGETQY
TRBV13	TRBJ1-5	ASSPSVSNQPQH
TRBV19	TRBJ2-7	ASSWTELDEQY
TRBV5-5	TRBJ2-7	ASSWSHEQY
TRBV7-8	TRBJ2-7	ASSSGLAGGPISYEQY
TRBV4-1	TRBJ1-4	ASSQGGDEKLF
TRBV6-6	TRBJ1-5	ASSALTGPQH
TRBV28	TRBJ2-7	ASSPTQGNEQY
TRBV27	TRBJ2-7	ASSLSVSRGSYEQY
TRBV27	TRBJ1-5	ASSWSGRSQPQH
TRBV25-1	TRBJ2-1	ASSEVPGLAGDNEQF
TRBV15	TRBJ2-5	ATSHLGGQSHGETQY
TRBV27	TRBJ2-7	ASSLTGQGDYEQY
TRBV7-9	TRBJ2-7	ASSLVPGGTVYEQY
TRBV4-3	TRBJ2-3	ASSQDSGSGRTDTQY
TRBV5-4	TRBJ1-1	ASSLVGTRINTEAF
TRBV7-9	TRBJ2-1	ASSLGEHNEQF
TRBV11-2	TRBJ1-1	ASSTLSDMLAKAAF
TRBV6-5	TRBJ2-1	ASSVAEYNEQF
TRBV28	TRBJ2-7	ASSKRTSGGTYEQY
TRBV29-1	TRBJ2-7	SVRDGGLEQY
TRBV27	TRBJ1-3	ASREGALGNTIY
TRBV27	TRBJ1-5	ASSLSRQGQQPQH
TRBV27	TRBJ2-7	ASAGTGAYEQY
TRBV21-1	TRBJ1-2	ASSSNRGRRNGYT
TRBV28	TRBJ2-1	ASSFTTSYNEQF
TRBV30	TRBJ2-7	ASWGAGYGQY
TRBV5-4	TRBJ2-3	ASSFSGGRTDTQY
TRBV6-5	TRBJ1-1	ASSYGTSEAF
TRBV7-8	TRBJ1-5	ASSLLQNSNQPQH
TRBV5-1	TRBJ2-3	ASSKGTGTASTDTQY
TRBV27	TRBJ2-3	ASSSDAGGDTQY
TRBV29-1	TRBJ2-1	SVGVRDREPNEQF